These 23 T cell receptor beta chains were sequenced from one sample in a study of untreated major depressive disorder (dated by TCRdb to between 2018 and 2020). The library was produced with the immunoSEQ multiplex PCR assay. The immuneACCESS repertoire file appears here via TCRdb, limited to in-frame rearrangements. These files lack a portion of the clones; in checked studies, under half of the deficit traces to unresolved V genes, and the cause of the others is not known. Here the sample has 20,000 or so clones; approximately 81% occur a single time. Approximately 0.82% of the sample rests with the top ten. Sequenced: CD4+ T cells from PBMCs. These receptors were obtained from a woman in her 30s in good health.

The V call is TRBV30, the J call TRBJ1-6, with a tentative D call TRBD1 (5 bases). Trimming shortened V by 4 bases and J by 7 bases, and 14 bases separated the two germline ends. Germline-derived CDR1 and CDR2 are GTSNPN and SVGIG (reference sequence). This CDR3 is 14 amino acids long. CDR3 nucleotides: TGTGCCTGGACCCTGGGCAGGGCGAATTCACCCCTCCACTTT. Translation gives CAWTLGRANSPLHF.

The chain uses TRBV9 and TRBJ2-5; tentatively, D is TRBD1 (6 bases). The CDR3 totals 14 residues. V dropped 0 bases and J dropped 9 bases, with 15 bases sitting between them. Looked up from germline, CDR1 is SGDLS and CDR2 is YYNGEE. As DNA, the CDR3 is TGTGCCAGCAGCGTAGATTCAGGGGCCTCCGCCCAGTACTTC. Residues: CASSVDSGASAQYF.

This rearrangement joins TRBV7-6 to TRBJ1-4; D call uncertain. V was cut by 4 bases and J by 3 bases, with 15 bases left in between. Germline V gene data show CDR1 as SGHVS and CDR2 as FNYEAQ. The length of the CDR3 is 16 residues. CDR3 DNA sequence: TGTGCCAGCAGCTACCAAACCGGGAACCCTAATGAAAAACTGTTTTTT. This sequence encodes CASSYQTGNPNEKLFF. The full variable domain, its missing parts supplied by reference TRBV7-6 and TRBJ1-4, is GAGVSQSPRYKVTKRGQDVALRCDPISGHVSLYWYRQALGQGPEFLTYFNYEAQQDKSGLPNDRFSAERPEGSISTLTIQRTEQRDSAMYRCASSYQTGNPNEKLFFGSGTQLSVL.

The chain is built from TRBV18 and TRBJ2-7, with D possibly TRBD1 on 5 matching bases. V was cut by 0 bases and J by 4 bases, with 13 bases left in between. Germline-derived CDR1 and CDR2 are KGHSH and LQKENI. This CDR3 spans 15 amino acids. CDR3 nucleotide sequence: TGTGCCAGCTCACCACCGGCGGCTAGGGGATACGAGCAGTACTTC. Its protein is CASSPPAARGYEQYF. The variable domain in full, with the rest retrieved from reference TRBV18 and TRBJ2-7, is NAGVMQNPRHLVRRRGQEARLRCSPMKGHSHVYWYRQLPEEGLKFMVYLQKENIIDESGMPKERFSAEFPKEGPSILRIQQVVRGDSAAYFCASSPPAARGYEQYFGPGTRLTVT.

In DNA, the CDR3 is TGTGCCAGCAGCTTAGATGGGCGGGAGGGCCATGATGAGCAGTTCTTC. It is translated as CASSLDGREGHDEQFF. The rearrangement joins TRBV11-3 to TRBJ2-1; TRBD2 aligns across 9 bases. Germline V gene data show CDR1 as SGHNT and CDR2 as YENEEA. The CDR3 runs 16 residues. V dropped 0 bases and J dropped 8; count of bases not matched to a gene: 8.

V usage is TRBV28 and J usage is TRBJ1-2; D is uncertain. The V gene lost 1 base and the J gene lost 6 bases, with 12 bases spanning the gap. The length of the CDR3 is 14 residues. CDR1 and CDR2 (germline): MDHEN, SYDVKM. The CDR3 region is CASSLSTGSDGYTF. CDR3 DNA sequence: TGTGCCAGCAGTTTATCGACGGGATCGGATGGCTACACCTTC.

The V and J genes are TRBV20-1 and TRBJ2-1; D unclear. Germline lookup yields CDR1 DFQATT and CDR2 SNEGSKA (reference sequence). This CDR3 has 10 amino acids. Trimming took 5 bases from V and 11 from J, leaving 10 bases between them. CDR3 DNA: TGCAGTGCTTCCGACGAGAAGCAGTTCTTC. Translation: CSASDEKQFF.

The V and J genes are TRBV28 and TRBJ2-7, with D maybe TRBD2 (6 bases). The CDR3 runs to 14 residues. Trimming removed 5 bases at V and 4 bases at J, with 15 bases between. Germline CDR1 reads MDHEN; CDR2 reads SYDVKM. CDR3 sequence reads: CASSPLPGEYEQYF. CDR3 sequence (DNA): TGTGCCAGCAGTCCCCTTCCGGGAGAGTACGAGCAGTACTTC.

The genes are TRBV5-1 and TRBJ1-2; 8 bases are shared with TRBD1. Per the germline V gene, CDR1 is SGHRS and CDR2 is YFSETQ. The CDR3 has 14 amino acids. With V trimmed by 2 bases and J by 8 bases, 8 bases remained unmatched. The CDR3 reads CASSLGGQGEGYTF. CDR3 nucleotides: TGCGCCAGCAGCTTAGGTGGACAGGGTGAAGGCTACACCTTC.

This chain uses TRBV4-3 with TRBJ2-6; a possible D gene is TRBD1 (5 bases). Deletions cut 3 bases from V and 0 bases from J, with 15 bases between. The CDR3 totals 18 residues. CDR1 and CDR2 (germline): LGHNA, YSLEER. The CDR3 spells CASSQSDRVNSGANVLTF. For the CDR3, the DNA is TGCGCCAGCAGCCAGTCCGACAGAGTCAACTCTGGGGCCAACGTCCTGACTTTC.

The chain recombines TRBV27 with TRBJ1-6; no firm D call. V was cut by 4 bases and J by 0 bases, with 13 bases left in between. CDR1 MNHEY and CDR2 SMNVEV come from the germline V gene (reference sequence). The CDR3 consists of 17 residues. The CDR3 coding sequence is TGTGCCAGCAGTTACTCCTTCCGGAGCTCCTATAATTCACCCCTCCACTTT. Residues: CASSYSFRSSYNSPLHF.

The CDR3 reads CASSDASYGYTF. The CDR3 coding sequence is TGTGCCAGCAGTGACGCCAGCTATGGCTACACCTTC. V is TRBV6-1 and J is TRBJ1-2; D remains unclear. Germline loops: CDR1 MNHNS, CDR2 SASEGT. This CDR3 has 12 residues. V was shortened by 3 bases and J by 4 bases, with 6 bases between the two germline ends.

The chain employs TRBV7-9 and TRBJ2-2; 7 bases fit TRBD2. Germline V lookup: CDR1 SEHNR, CDR2 FQNEAQ (reference sequence). The V gene end was trimmed by 5 bases and the J gene end by 5 bases; junction bases not matched to a gene: 8. The CDR3 spans 15 residues. The CDR3 spells CASSRPGLSTGELFF. CDR3 nucleotide sequence: TGTGCCAGCAGCCGCCCGGGACTATCTACCGGGGAGCTGTTTTTT.

This sequence joins TRBV11-2 and TRBJ2-7, with TRBD2 as a possible D gene (6 bases). The ends were cut back, 1 base at V and 0 bases at J, with 13 bases in the middle. CDR3 length: 16 amino acids. The germline V gene has CDR1 SGHAT and CDR2 FQNNGV. The CDR3 here is CASSLAGAGSSYEQYF. As DNA, the CDR3 is TGTGCCAGCAGCTTAGCAGGCGCGGGGAGCTCCTACGAGCAGTACTTC. Variable domain in full (rest from reference TRBV11-2 and TRBJ2-7): EAGVAQSPRYKIIEKRQSVAFWCNPISGHATLYWYQQILGQGPKLLIQFQNNGVVDDSQLPKDRFSAERLKGVDSTLKIQPAKLEDSAVYLCASSLAGAGSSYEQYFGPGTRLTVT.

The V gene is TRBV5-6, the J gene TRBJ1-1; no definite D call. The CDR3 has 12 amino acids. CDR1 is SGHDT, CDR2 YYEEEE, per germline. V shed 6 bases and J shed 4 bases, with 10 bases lying between them. CDR3 region: CASTFLGTEAFF. The CDR3 DNA reads as TGTGCCAGCACCTTTCTTGGCACTGAAGCTTTCTTT.

This clone was observed a single time. This sequence joins TRBV2 and TRBJ1-1, with TRBD1 as a possible D gene (5 bases). Germline V gene sequence: CDR1 SNHLY, CDR2 FYNNEI. The CDR3 contains 16 residues. Trimming removed 8 bases at V and 4 bases at J, with 23 bases between. DNA for the CDR3: TGTGCCAGCTCAAGGTCGAGTCCGGGACGGAGCACTGAAGCTTTCTTT. Translating gives CASSRSSPGRSTEAFF.

This clone was recorded once. This sequence joins TRBV14 and TRBJ2-5; D is unresolved. Between the trimmed V and J ends, which lost 1 base and 5 bases, there was a span of 17 bases. Per the germline V gene, CDR1 is SGHDN and CDR2 is FVKESK. The CDR3 runs 16 residues. Here the CDR3 reads CASSQARSVVRETQYF. CDR3 coding DNA: TGTGCCAGCAGCCAAGCACGTTCGGTGGTGAGGGAGACCCAGTACTTC. The full variable domain, completed using reference TRBV14 and TRBJ2-5, is EAGVTQFPSHSVIEKGQTVTLRCDPISGHDNLYWYRRVMGKEIKFLLHFVKESKQDESGMPNNRFLAERTGGTYSTLKVQPAELEDSGVYFCASSQARSVVRETQYFGPGTRLLVL.

This sequence joins TRBV13 and TRBJ2-7; 9 nucleotides align to TRBD1. This CDR3 region has 18 residues. CDR1 is PRHDT, CDR2 FYEKMQ, per germline (reference sequence). With 4 bases clipped from V and 1 base from J, the junction kept 14 bases outside the gene matches. This chain's CDR3 is CASSSVSPTGGKSYEQYF. CDR3 nucleotide sequence: TGTGCCAGCAGCTCCGTTTCTCCGACAGGGGGGAAATCCTACGAGCAGTACTTC.

The rearrangement joins TRBV25-1 to TRBJ2-2, with TRBD1 matching 8 bases. The CDR3 spans 14 residues. From germline, CDR1 is MGHDK and CDR2 SYGVNS. The junction had 6 bases not matched to a gene; V was cut back by 6 bases and J by 6 bases. This chain's CDR3 is CASRGQGLAGELFF. CDR3 nucleotides: TGTGCCAGCAGAGGACAGGGTTTGGCCGGGGAGCTGTTTTTT.

This clone was observed a single time. The chain recombines TRBV6-5 with TRBJ1-1; weak D call: TRBD1 (5 bases). Germline lookup yields CDR1 MNHEY and CDR2 SVGAGI. V lost 0 bases and J lost 7, with 15 bases in between. This CDR3 has 15 amino acids. The CDR3 DNA is TGTGCCAGCAGTTACTCGAGAAGGGACCCTAATGAAGCTTTCTTT. Translation gives CASSYSRRDPNEAFF.

This rearrangement joins TRBV29-1 to TRBJ2-1; D tentatively reads TRBD1 or TRBD2 (6 bases each). CDR3 length: 13 residues. Germline loops: CDR1 SQVTM, CDR2 ANQGSEA. Trimming removed 8 bases from V and 6 bases from J, with 17 bases in between. The CDR3 protein is CSSQWGDTNEQFF. The CDR3 DNA sequence: TGCAGCTCACAATGGGGGGACACCAATGAGCAGTTCTTC.

The V call is TRBV6-1, the J call TRBJ1-5; 8 bases agree with TRBD1. Germline V lookup: CDR1 MNHNS, CDR2 SASEGT. The V segment lost 6 bases and the J segment 1 base; nucleotides outside the gene matches: 5. The CDR3 is made up of 15 amino acids. The CDR3 is CASRGQGISNQPQHF. The CDR3 DNA is TGTGCCAGCAGAGGACAGGGCATCAGCAATCAGCCCCAGCATTTT.

This clone came up a few times. This chain joins TRBV15 and TRBJ2-5, with 7 nucleotides matching TRBD1. In germline, CDR1 is LNHNV, CDR2 YYDKDF (reference sequence). The V and J ends lost 0 bases and 3 bases, in that order; junction bases with no gene match: 10. This CDR3 spans 17 amino acids. In DNA form, the CDR3 reads TGTGCCACCAGCAGAGATTATTTGGGTGGGACAGAAGAGACCCAGTACTTC. Protein product: CATSRDYLGGTEETQYF.